Sequencing of this TCR beta chain was carried out in a study of cytomegalovirus exposure and HLA in healthy donors. This clone was counted only a few times. V dropped 7 bases and J dropped 3; count of bases not matched to a gene: 5. Germline V lookup: CDR1 WSHSY, CDR2 SAAADI. There are 13 residues in the CDR3. The PCR made use of 60 Vbeta and 13 Jbeta primers. Repertoires were generated with immunoSEQ multiplex PCR, while TCRdb's copy carries only in-frame clones and drops some. The sample consists of 150,000 or so clones, about 79% of them appearing once. The receptor was isolated from a woman in her forties or fifties in good health and CMV-seropositive. The chain combines TRBV10-2 with TRBJ1-1; TRBD1 agrees at 7 bases. Sequencing was carried out using PBMCs. CDR3 sequence: CASMGQTHTEAFF. The CDR3 DNA follows: TGCGCCAGCATGGGACAGACCCACACTGAAGCTTTCTTT.